Listed here is a single T cell receptor beta chain. Its specificity is not known. The data were taken from a study of cytomegalovirus exposure and HLA in healthy donors. General study findings and limits: In the 130 or so validation repertoires, about 94% of cluster scores exceeded 0, per a later analysis. The study found most TCR sequences rare, yet found some public TCRs in many donors. Researchers reported that a few CMV-associated chains were confirmed in vitro as CMV antigen-specific. Listed as cytomegalovirus-associated were approximately 160 TCR beta chains.

The repertoire was sequenced with immunoSEQ multiplex PCR; TCRdb's copy has only in-frame clones and lacks some. This table holds about 130,000 clones, about 88% found once. The CDR3 length is 15 residues. Per the germline V gene, CDR1 is MRHNA and CDR2 is SNTAGT. The junction had 1 base not matched to a gene; V was cut back by 0 bases and J by 7 bases. J is TRBJ1-4 and V is TRBV6-4, with 11 bases fitting TRBD1. The clonotype was recovered from a man aged 25 to 40 in good health and CMV-seronegative. Input material: PBMCs. The CDR3 DNA reads as TGTGCCAGCAGTGACTCTGGACAGGGGGCTGAAAAACTGTTTTTT. Protein: CASSDSGQGAEKLFF.